The 18 T cell receptor beta chains below all came from one sample that was sequenced in a study of cytomegalovirus exposure and HLA in healthy donors (dated 2017 in TCRdb). Library prep was done by the immunoSEQ multiplex PCR assay. A mixture of 60 forward primers for TCR Vbeta segments and 13 reverse primers for TCR Jbeta segments was used in the multiplex PCR. TCRdb holds this immuneACCESS table with in-frame rearrangements only. Some clones are missing; in checked studies, unresolved V genes explain under half, and the rest has no known cause. The sample has some 190,000 clones on record, 79% of them singletons. The ten largest clones add up to over 1.5% of the sample. The sequenced sample consisted of PBMCs. These TCRs come from a woman in her late teens or twenties in good health and CMV-seronegative.

The chain carries TRBV5-6 and TRBJ2-5, with D uncertain. The end of the DNA aligns better with TRBJ2-7, so the J call may be wrong. The CDR3 totals 11 residues. Germline lookup yields CDR1 SGHDT and CDR2 YYEEEE. The CDR3 sequence: CASSRLIEQYF. CDR3 sequence (DNA): TGTGCCAGCAGCCGACTTATCGAGCAGTACTTC.

The V call is TRBV18, the J call TRBJ1-1, with unresolved D. Germline CDR1 and CDR2: KGHSH and LQKENI. V was shortened by 0 bases and J by 6 bases, with 20 bases between the two germline ends. This CDR3 comprises 17 residues. The chain's CDR3 is CASSPPMRLGRDPEAFF. For the CDR3, the DNA is TGTGCCAGCTCACCACCGATGCGACTTGGCCGGGATCCTGAAGCTTTCTTT.

The chain carries TRBV11-2 and TRBJ1-1; D is uncertain. Trimming took off 1 base at V and 3 bases at J, with 6 bases between the two ends. Germline CDR1 and CDR2: SGHAT and FQNNGV. This CDR3 region has 13 residues. The CDR3 DNA follows: TGTGCCAGCAGCTTAGGAGGGCACACTGAAGCTTTCTTT. It yields the protein CASSLGGHTEAFF.

This chain connects TRBV6-6 to TRBJ2-7; TRBD2 matches 7 bases. Germline V CDR1 and CDR2: MNHNY, SVGAGI (reference sequence). V gave up 4 bases and J gave up 3 bases; unmatched junction bases: 0. The CDR3 is 12 amino acids. The DNA of the CDR3 is TGTGCCAGCAGTTGGGGGGGCTACGAGCAGTACTTC. It codes for CASSWGGYEQYF.

The V call is TRBV5-1, the J call TRBJ2-7, with D uncertain. Germline CDR1 SGHRS, CDR2 YFSETQ. Trimming took 2 bases from V and 3 from J, leaving 15 bases between them. The CDR3 totals 15 residues. In DNA, the CDR3 is TGCGCCAGCAGCTTAGAGAATCCGTCCCTCTACGAGCAGTACTTC. This encodes CASSLENPSLYEQYF.

This clone appeared once. V usage is TRBV13 and J usage is TRBJ2-7; 8 bases map to TRBD2. The CDR3 length is 18 residues. CDR1 and CDR2 (germline): PRHDT, FYEKMQ (reference sequence). V shed 5 bases, J shed 7 bases, and the junction held 22 bases outside the gene matches. CDR3 coding DNA: TGTGCCAGCAGCCTCCTTTCCCCCGGGGGGGAATTCTATCGGGAGCAGTACTTC. Its translation is CASSLLSPGGEFYREQYF.

The gene calls are TRBV7-3 and TRBJ2-3, with 9 bases matching TRBD2. Losses at the gene ends were 5 bases for V and 4 bases for J; bases not matched to a gene: 4. From germline, CDR1 is SGHTA and CDR2 FQGTGA. The CDR3 covers 14 residues. The CDR3 loop is CASSLGLAPDTQYF. DNA of the CDR3: TGTGCCAGCAGCCTGGGACTAGCCCCAGATACGCAGTATTTT.

The V and J genes are TRBV10-3 and TRBJ2-5, with 11 bases matching TRBD2. Looked up from germline, CDR1 is ENHRY and CDR2 is SYGVKD. The CDR3 sequence is 16 residues long. V lost 7 bases, J lost 1 base, and 8 bases stayed unmatched. The CDR3 loop reads CAINEGTSGLQETQYF. The CDR3 DNA reads as TGTGCCATCAACGAGGGGACTAGCGGCCTCCAAGAGACCCAGTACTTC.

The rearrangement joins TRBV10-3 to TRBJ2-7; 9 bases are shared with TRBD1. The trim removed 4 bases at V and 7 bases at J, leaving 8 bases unmatched. Germline CDR1 and CDR2: ENHRY and SYGVKD. This CDR3 contains 14 residues. This chain's CDR3 is CAISVSTGGREQYF. As DNA, the CDR3 is TGTGCCATCAGTGTCTCGACAGGGGGTAGGGAGCAGTACTTC.

The chain recombines TRBV9 with TRBJ2-3; 9 bases line up with TRBD2. The CDR3 has 16 amino acids. Germline CDR1 SGDLS, CDR2 YYNGEE. V shed 0 bases and J 5 bases; nucleotides not matched to a gene: 7. CDR3 residues: CASSVGGGASGDTQYF. The CDR3 DNA reads as TGTGCCAGCAGCGTAGGCGGGGGGGCCTCGGGAGATACGCAGTATTTT.

The V call is TRBV5-1, the J call TRBJ2-3, with 7 nucleotides matching TRBD2. The CDR3 extends over 14 amino acids. V gave up 5 bases and J gave up 2 bases; unmatched junction bases: 5. Germline CDR1 SGHRS, CDR2 YFSETQ. In DNA, the CDR3 is TGCGCCAGCAGGGGCGGGGGATACACAGATACGCAGTATTTT. Translation gives CASRGGGYTDTQYF. Complete variable domain (other parts from reference TRBV5-1 and TRBJ2-3): KAGVTQTPRYLIKTRGQQVTLSCSPISGHRSVSWYQQTPGQGLQFLFEYFSETQRNKGNFPGRFSGRQFSNSRSEMNVSTLELGDSALYLCASRGGGYTDTQYFGPGTRLTVL.

The chain combines TRBV13 with TRBJ1-2; TRBD1 matches 11 bases. The CDR3 covers 15 residues. Germline lookup yields CDR1 PRHDT and CDR2 FYEKMQ (reference sequence). The V segment lost 5 bases and the J segment 4 bases; nucleotides outside the gene matches: 6. The CDR3 loop is CASSPRGTGGYGYTF. DNA for the CDR3: TGTGCCAGCAGCCCTAGGGGGACAGGGGGCTATGGCTACACCTTC.

This clone was picked up one time. J is TRBJ2-7 and V is TRBV6-1; TRBD1 matches at 7 bases. V was pared by 5 bases and J by 4 bases, with 5 bases of the junction left unmatched. The CDR3 has 13 amino acids. CDR1 is MNHNS and CDR2 is SASEGT in the germline V gene. CDR3: CASSLGRGYEQYF. The CDR3 bases are TGTGCCAGCAGTTTAGGCAGGGGGTACGAGCAGTACTTC.

This sequence joins TRBV5-8 and TRBJ1-6; TRBD1 is a possible D gene (5 bases). The CDR3 length is 15 residues. V was trimmed by 3 bases and J by 7 bases, leaving 14 bases between them. Looked up from germline, CDR1 is SGHTS and CDR2 is YDEGEE. CDR3 DNA sequence: TGTGCCAGCAGCTACCGGCAGGGTCCCAATTCACCCCTCCACTTT. Translated, it gives CASSYRQGPNSPLHF.

The CDR3 nucleotides read TGTGCCACCCACTCTACAGGTTATAGCAATCAGCCCCAGCATTTT. Its protein is CATHSTGYSNQPQHF. This chain uses TRBV19 with TRBJ1-5; possible D gene TRBD1, 5 bases. This CDR3 has 15 amino acids. The germline V and J ends were trimmed by 10 bases and 0 bases, with 16 bases remaining between them. Germline-derived CDR1 and CDR2 are LNHDA and SQIVND (reference sequence).

V and J are TRBV4-1 and TRBJ2-7, with a possible D match to TRBD2 (5 bases). The ends were cut back, 0 bases at V and 7 bases at J, with 10 bases in the middle. The CDR3 is 13 residues long. Germline V gene data show CDR1 as MGHRA and CDR2 as YSYEKL. The CDR3 region has the DNA TGCGCCAGCAGCCAAGATCTAAGGAGGGAGCAGTACTTC. It is translated as CASSQDLRREQYF.

V is TRBV5-6 and J is TRBJ1-5; D possibly corresponds to TRBD1 (5 bases). Trimming cost V 3 bases and J 5 bases, with 15 bases left between them. Per the germline V gene, CDR1 is SGHDT and CDR2 is YYEEEE. The CDR3 spans 15 residues. The CDR3 protein is CASSYLGGVDQPQHF. CDR3 in DNA: TGTGCCAGCAGCTACCTCGGGGGGGTTGATCAGCCCCAGCATTTT.

CDR3 nucleotides: TGTGCTAGTGGTTTGGACACGGTGGCTAGTAGAGCTTTCTTT. Translated: CASGLDTVASRAFF. The chain employs TRBV12-5 and TRBJ1-1; D remains ambiguous. CDR3 length equals 14 residues. From germline, CDR1 is LGHNT and CDR2 FRNRAP. Trimming removed 1 base at V and 10 bases at J, with 16 bases between. Full variable domain (remainder filled in from reference TRBV12-5 and TRBJ1-1): DARVTQTPRHKVTEMGQEVTMRCQPILGHNTVFWYRQTMMQGLELLAYFRNRAPLDDSGMPKDRFSAEMPDATLATLKIQPSEPRDSAVYFCASGLDTVASRAFFGQGTRLTVV.